The 20 T cell receptor beta chains below all came from one sample that was sequenced in a study of cytomegalovirus exposure and HLA in healthy donors. PCR primers comprised 60 Vbeta and 13 Jbeta primers. The protocol was immunoSEQ multiplex PCR, while the TCRdb copy is restricted to in-frame clones and leaves out a portion. The sample records around 38,000 clones, about 66% being singletons. Sequenced: PBMCs. These receptors were collected from a man aged 50-60 years in good health and CMV-seropositive.

The chain employs TRBV27 and TRBJ1-2; 7 bases are shared with TRBD1. The CDR3 spans 12 residues. The V gene's germline CDR1 is MNHEY and CDR2 SMNVEV (reference sequence). Trimming cost V 6 bases and J 4 bases; bases outside gene matches: 2. CDR3 nucleotide sequence: TGTGCCAGCAGGGGACAGCTCTATGGCTACACCTTC. Residues: CASRGQLYGYTF.

In nucleotides, the CDR3 is TGTGCCAGCAGTTCTCCGGCCACAGACAATGAGCAGTTCTTC. Its protein product is CASSSPATDNEQFF. The chain combines TRBV6-5 with TRBJ2-1; D is uncertain. Trimming left V 4 bases short and J 5 bases short, with 12 bases between. The germline CDR1 and CDR2 sequences are MNHEY and SVGAGI. CDR3 length: 14 amino acids.

This clone was detected only once. The chain combines TRBV4-1 with TRBJ2-7; 7 bases fit TRBD2. The CDR3 covers 18 residues. Germline assignment: CDR1 MGHRA and CDR2 YSYEKL. The J segment lost 6 bases and the V segment lost 4 bases, leaving 21 bases of the junction unmatched. The chain's CDR3 is CASSPVPLGGTTYVEQYF. The CDR3 nucleotides are TGCGCCAGCAGCCCAGTCCCCCTCGGGGGGACTACCTACGTCGAGCAGTACTTC.

This clone has a handful of counts. The chain uses TRBV6-1 and TRBJ2-5, with 7 bases identical to TRBD2. CDR3 length equals 14 residues. CDR1 MNHNS and CDR2 SASEGT come from the germline V gene. V gave up 7 bases and J gave up 4 bases; unmatched junction bases: 9. The CDR3 is CASTPDPGGETQYF. CDR3 coding DNA: TGTGCCAGCACCCCAGACCCGGGGGGAGAGACCCAGTACTTC.

This chain joins TRBV5-1 and TRBJ1-6; perhaps TRBD1 as D (5 bases). This CDR3 has 13 residues. The germline V gene encodes CDR1 SGHRS and CDR2 YFSETQ. The V end was cut by 4 bases, the J end by 9 bases, with 11 bases between. The CDR3, as DNA: TGCGCCAGCAGCCCCACAGGACCTTCACCCCTCCACTTT. Translating gives CASSPTGPSPLHF. Together with reference TRBV5-1 and TRBJ1-6, the CDR3 gives the full variable domain: KAGVTQTPRYLIKTRGQQVTLSCSPISGHRSVSWYQQTPGQGLQFLFEYFSETQRNKGNFPGRFSGRQFSNSRSEMNVSTLELGDSALYLCASSPTGPSPLHFGNGTRLTVT.

V gene TRBV7-8 combines with J gene TRBJ2-2, with a weak D call TRBD1 (5 bases). The CDR3 spans 14 residues. Germline V gene data show CDR1 as SGHVS and CDR2 as FQNEAQ. Trimming took off 4 bases at V and 0 bases at J, with 6 bases between the two ends. The CDR3 loop reads CASSWTPNTGELFF. CDR3 coding DNA: TGTGCCAGCAGCTGGACACCGAACACCGGGGAGCTGTTTTTT.

In its sample, this clone was seen a few times. This chain connects TRBV4-2 to TRBJ1-6; TRBD1 aligns across 8 bases. Germline trimming cut 5 bases from V and 4 bases from J; bases unmatched to any gene: 4. Germline CDR1 and CDR2: LGHNA and YNFKEQ. The CDR3 length is 15 residues. The CDR3 DNA follows: TGTGCCAGCAGCGCACAGGGGGATTATAATTCACCCCTCCACTTT. As protein: CASSAQGDYNSPLHF.

The chain has TRBV6-5 and TRBJ1-4; 9 nucleotides agree with TRBD1. Trimming cost V 5 bases and J 10 bases; bases outside gene matches: 8. This CDR3 region has 14 residues. Germline V gene lookup returns CDR1 MNHEY and CDR2 SVGAGI. The CDR3 DNA sequence: TGTGCCAGCAGTGCCGGGACAGGGCAATCAAAACTGTTTTTT. Encoded protein: CASSAGTGQSKLFF.

This clone was observed a handful of times. The chain carries TRBV6-6 and TRBJ1-6; D not resolved. This CDR3 has 14 amino acids. Trimming stripped 6 bases from V and 7 bases from J, with 13 bases between. The germline CDR1 and CDR2 sequences are MNHNY and SVGAGI (reference sequence). CDR3 DNA sequence: TGTGCCAGCAGCCCGGGCCGCGGGAATTCACCCCTCCACTTT. This translates into CASSPGRGNSPLHF.

The sample holds a few counts of this clone. The CDR3 DNA sequence: TGTGCCAGCAGTCAAATACAGGGGGCAAACACTGAAGCTTTCTTT. Its translation: CASSQIQGANTEAFF. V and J are TRBV6-1 and TRBJ1-1; 9 nucleotides align to TRBD1. The CDR3 contains 15 residues. Germline CDR1 and CDR2: MNHNS and SASEGT. With V trimmed by 5 bases and J by 2 bases, 6 bases remained unmatched.

This chain joins TRBV18 and TRBJ2-3; 8 bases agree with TRBD2. The length of the CDR3 is 15 residues. The V gene end was trimmed by 4 bases and the J gene end by 0 bases; junction bases not matched to a gene: 3. CDR1 KGHSH and CDR2 LQKENI come from the germline V gene. CDR3 residues: CASSLLAGSTDTQYF. The CDR3, as DNA: TGTGCCAGCTCACTTCTAGCGGGCAGCACAGATACGCAGTATTTT.

The rearrangement joins TRBV4-2 to TRBJ2-1, with 8 bases that match TRBD2. The CDR3 is 15 residues long. Germline loops: CDR1 LGHNA, CDR2 YNFKEQ. V trimming: 2 bases; J trimming: 4 bases; junction bases outside the gene matches: 4. The CDR3 loop is CASSQNGGAYNEQFF. The CDR3 DNA sequence: TGTGCCAGCAGCCAAAACGGGGGGGCTTACAATGAGCAGTTCTTC.

The chain recombines TRBV5-1 with TRBJ2-7, with a tentative D call TRBD1 (5 bases). Trimming removed 1 base at V and 0 bases at J, with 5 bases between. Germline CDR1 reads SGHRS; CDR2 reads YFSETQ. The CDR3 length is 13 residues. DNA of the CDR3: TGCGCCAGCAGCTTGACAGGCTCCTACGAGCAGTACTTC. This sequence encodes CASSLTGSYEQYF. Filled out from reference TRBV5-1 and TRBJ2-7, the complete variable domain reads KAGVTQTPRYLIKTRGQQVTLSCSPISGHRSVSWYQQTPGQGLQFLFEYFSETQRNKGNFPGRFSGRQFSNSRSEMNVSTLELGDSALYLCASSLTGSYEQYFGPGTRLTVT.

This chain joins TRBV30 and TRBJ2-7, with a tentative D call TRBD1 (6 bases). The CDR3 runs to 14 residues. Germline CDR1 reads GTSNPN; CDR2 reads SVGIG (reference sequence). V was cut by 6 bases and J by 0 bases, with 15 bases left in between. CDR3 in DNA: TGTGCCTGTTCTCGGGACATCTACTCCTACGAGCAGTACTTC. Protein product: CACSRDIYSYEQYF.

The chain uses TRBV7-6 and TRBJ1-1; no firm D call. V gave up 4 bases and J gave up 1 base, with 7 bases separating them. Germline-derived CDR1 and CDR2 are SGHVS and FNYEAQ. The CDR3 has 13 residues. This chain's CDR3 is CASSSQQNTEAFF. CDR3 in DNA: TGTGCCAGCAGCTCGCAACAGAACACTGAAGCTTTCTTT.

This chain uses TRBV27 with TRBJ1-5; tentative D call: TRBD1 (6 bases). The CDR3 sequence is 15 residues long. Germline V gene lookup returns CDR1 MNHEY and CDR2 SMNVEV (reference sequence). Trimming removed 5 bases at V and 5 bases at J, with 16 bases between. Here the CDR3 DNA reads TGTGCCAGCAGTGAACAGGGCCCACAATATCAGCCCCAGCATTTT. As protein: CASSEQGPQYQPQHF.

V is TRBV19 and J is TRBJ1-2; D is unclear. This CDR3 has 14 amino acids. The V end was cut by 1 base, the J end by 2 bases, with 8 bases between. The germline CDR1 and CDR2 sequences are LNHDA and SQIVND (reference sequence). CDR3 region: CASSIGERNYGYTF. CDR3 DNA: TGTGCCAGTAGTATAGGTGAGAGGAACTATGGCTACACCTTC. Combining the CDR3 with reference TRBV19 and TRBJ1-2 gives the whole variable domain DGGITQSPKYLFRKEGQNVTLSCEQNLNHDAMYWYRQDPGQGLRLIYYSQIVNDFQKGDIAEGYSVSREKKESFPLTVTSAQKNPTAFYLCASSIGERNYGYTFGSGTRLTVV.

The chain carries TRBV6-1 and TRBJ1-3; D is unclear. Germline V gene sequence: CDR1 MNHNS, CDR2 SASEGT. Trimming cost V 1 base and J 0 bases, with 4 bases left between them. This CDR3 has 14 residues. The CDR3 sequence is CASSEGSSGNTIYF. The CDR3 region has the DNA TGTGCCAGCAGTGAAGGGAGCTCTGGAAACACCATATATTTT.

CDR3 in amino acids: CSVFTPPGQPNYGYTF. CDR3 nucleotides: TGCAGCGTTTTTACCCCTCCTGGACAGCCTAACTATGGCTACACCTTC. The chain is built from TRBV29-1 and TRBJ1-2; D is possibly TRBD1 (6 bases). Trimming pared 5 bases from V and 0 bases from J, leaving 19 bases between. This CDR3 contains 16 residues. Per germline, CDR1 SQVTM and CDR2 ANQGSEA.

In its sample, this clone was seen a few times. The rearrangement links TRBV7-9 to TRBJ1-4; TRBD1 agrees at 11 bases. This CDR3 contains 16 residues. CDR1 is SEHNR and CDR2 is FQNEAQ in the germline V gene (reference sequence). With 4 bases clipped from V and 2 bases from J, the junction kept 3 bases outside the gene matches. DNA for the CDR3: TGTGCCAGCAGCTGGACAGGGGGCAGGACTAATGAAAAACTGTTTTTT. Translated: CASSWTGGRTNEKLFF.